A selection of T cell receptor beta chains follows, all from one sample in a study of T cells in localized non-small cell lung cancer. TCRdb's table, derived via immunoSEQ multiplex PCR, lists solely in-frame clones and lacks some. This sample has tens of thousands of clones; 90% to 95% occur once, and the top ten carry approximately 7%. The starting material was peripheral blood, obtained before any cancer treatment. All receptors come from a female donor over 55 with stage I lung adenocarcinoma. Each CDR3 is given with its conserved first and last residue. D genes are given only for firm matches. Part of the rows lack a size; the others show once, few, many or a class for expanded clones.

V	size	J	D	CDR3	DNA
TRBV19	-	TRBJ1-3	-	CASSIDQGSGNTIYF	TGTGCCAGTAGTATAGATCAAGGGTCCGGAAACACCATATATTTT
TRBV10-3	-	TRBJ1-2	-	CAISEVGNGYTF	TGTGCCATCAGTGAGGTTGGTAATGGCTACACCTTC
TRBV7-6	-	TRBJ2-1	-	CASSLTSYNEQFF	TGTGCCAGCAGCTTAACGTCCTACAATGAGCAGTTCTTC
TRBV29-1	-	TRBJ1-2	TRBD1	CSVPGQTLGGGYTF	TGCAGCGTCCCGGGACAGACCTTGGGCGGAGGCTACACCTTC
TRBV19	-	TRBJ2-3	-	CASSILWGGLTDTQYF	TGTGCCAGTAGTATCCTTTGGGGGGGCTTGACAGATACGCAGTATTTT
TRBV7-2	-	TRBJ2-7	TRBD2	CASSGGTSGGYEQYF	TGTGCCAGCAGCGGAGGGACTAGCGGGGGGTACGAGCAGTACTTC
TRBV19	-	TRBJ1-5	-	CASSIVSGSGNQPQHF	TGTGCCAGTAGTATAGTTTCGGGGTCAGGTAATCAGCCCCAGCATTTT
TRBV27	-	TRBJ2-3	-	CASSPRRAQLLTDTQYF	TGTGCCAGCAGCCCACGCCGGGCCCAACTTCTCACAGATACGCAGTATTTT
TRBV5-4	-	TRBJ2-5	TRBD2	CASSPGTSGLETQYF	TGTGCCAGCAGCCCGGGGACTAGCGGGTTGGAGACCCAGTACTTC
TRBV7-9	-	TRBJ2-2	-	CASSSGQNTGELFF	TGTGCCAGCAGCTCTGGACAGAACACCGGGGAGCTGTTTTTT
TRBV28	once	TRBJ1-5	TRBD1	CASSEPGQRNQPQHF	TGTGCCAGCAGCGAACCGGGACAGAGAAATCAGCCCCAGCATTTT
TRBV10-3	-	TRBJ2-3	TRBD2	CAIGTSGETDTQYF	TGTGCCATCGGCACTAGCGGGGAGACAGATACGCAGTATTTT
TRBV5-6	-	TRBJ1-2	TRBD1	CASSLLGQGAGGYTF	TGTGCCAGCAGCTTGTTAGGACAGGGGGCTGGTGGCTACACCTTC
TRBV10-3	-	TRBJ2-4	TRBD2	CATWTSGGEEAKNIQYF	TGTGCCACCTGGACTAGCGGGGGAGAAGAGGCCAAAAACATTCAGTACTTC
TRBV5-1	-	TRBJ2-5	-	CASSFDQETQYF	TGCGCCAGCAGCTTCGATCAAGAGACCCAGTACTTC
TRBV5-1	-	TRBJ1-5	-	CASSLAGEGNQPQHF	TGCGCCAGCAGCTTGGCCGGGGAGGGCAATCAGCCCCAGCATTTT
TRBV10-2	-	TRBJ1-2	-	CASSEGVGANYGYTF	TGCGCCAGCAGTGAAGGTGTAGGAGCTAACTATGGCTACACCTTC
TRBV15	-	TRBJ1-1	-	CATSRDMAKNTEAFF	TGTGCCACCAGCAGAGATATGGCTAAGAACACTGAAGCTTTCTTT
TRBV6-4	-	TRBJ1-1	-	CASRYTWSTEAFF	TGTGCCAGCAGGTACACATGGTCGACTGAAGCTTTCTTT
TRBV7-9	-	TRBJ1-2	TRBD1	CASSLTWDRERGYTF	TGTGCCAGCAGCCTGACCTGGGACAGGGAGCGGGGCTACACCTTC
TRBV29-1	-	TRBJ2-7	-	CSVIRGAQYEQYF	TGCAGCGTTATCAGGGGCGCACAATACGAGCAGTACTTC
TRBV6-5	-	TRBJ1-1	TRBD1	CASSYTGDTEAFF	TGTGCCAGCAGTTACACAGGGGACACTGAAGCTTTCTTT
TRBV11-3	-	TRBJ2-5	TRBD1	CASSMRTGSQETQYF	TGTGCCAGCAGCATGAGGACAGGGTCTCAAGAGACCCAGTACTTC
TRBV6-1	-	TRBJ1-2	-	CASSFRDSLGGYTF	TGTGCCAGCAGTTTCCGGGATTCACTAGGTGGCTACACCTTC
TRBV7-8	-	TRBJ1-2	TRBD1	CASSDPDRVFGYTF	TGTGCCAGCAGCGACCCGGACAGGGTTTTTGGCTACACCTTC
TRBV18	-	TRBJ1-2	-	CASSPRELEAGSSYTF	TGTGCCAGCTCACCACGTGAACTGGAGGCAGGGTCGAGCTACACCTTC
TRBV2	once	TRBJ1-1	-	CASSERGRGGKDFF	TGTGCCAGCAGTGAGAGGGGCAGGGGAGGTAAGGATTTCTTT
TRBV6-5	-	TRBJ1-2	-	CASSYGGRYYGYTF	TGTGCCAGCAGTTACGGCGGCAGATACTATGGCTACACCTTC
TRBV4-1	-	TRBJ2-1	TRBD1	CASSQERVTGLNKFF	TGCGCCAGCAGCCAAGAAAGAGTGACAGGGTTGAATAAGTTCTTC
TRBV2	-	TRBJ1-2	-	CASSQTDSNYGYTF	TGTGCCAGCAGCCAGACAGACTCTAACTATGGCTACACCTTC
TRBV7-3	-	TRBJ1-3	-	CASSSTGSGNTIYF	TGTGCCAGCAGCTCGACAGGCTCTGGAAACACCATATATTTT
TRBV6-4	once	TRBJ1-2	-	CASSRDARTNYGYTF	TGTGCCAGCAGTAGGGACGCGAGGACAAACTATGGCTACACCTTC
TRBV12-5	-	TRBJ2-2	-	CASGFAGRGLNTGELFF	TGTGCTAGTGGTTTTGCTGGGAGGGGGCTGAACACCGGGGAGCTGTTTTTT
TRBV6-5	once	TRBJ1-4	TRBD1	CASRPTGGVGEKLFF	TGTGCCAGCAGGCCCACAGGGGGCGTTGGTGAAAAACTGTTTTTT
TRBV2	-	TRBJ2-5	-	CASSGGALRETQYF	TGTGCCAGCAGTGGCGGAGCCCTTAGGGAGACCCAGTACTTC
TRBV5-1	-	TRBJ2-7	TRBD1	CASSSDREGQYF	TGCGCCAGCAGCTCGGACAGGGAAGGGCAGTACTTC
TRBV10-3	-	TRBJ1-1	TRBD1	CAIRSGTGYTEAFF	TGTGCCATCAGATCAGGGACAGGGTACACTGAAGCTTTCTTT
TRBV27	-	TRBJ1-3	-	CASRDTFSGNTIYF	TGTGCCAGCAGGGATACCTTCTCTGGAAACACCATATATTTT
TRBV5-4	-	TRBJ1-5	TRBD1	CASSLGPGGSQPQHF	TGTGCCAGCAGCTTAGGGCCAGGGGGTAGTCAGCCCCAGCATTTT
TRBV5-8	-	TRBJ1-3	-	CASSFGQTSGNTIYF	TGTGCCAGCAGCTTCGGGCAGACTTCTGGAAACACCATATATTTT
TRBV7-9	-	TRBJ2-1	-	CASSLDRGARGEQFF	TGTGCCAGCAGCTTAGATAGAGGGGCCAGGGGTGAGCAGTTCTTC
TRBV7-9	-	TRBJ2-2	TRBD1	CASSRDRVTTGELFF	TGTGCCAGCAGCCGGGACAGGGTTACCACCGGGGAGCTGTTTTTT
TRBV7-2	-	TRBJ1-2	TRBD1	CASSLNRGDHGYTF	TGTGCCAGCAGCTTAAACAGGGGGGATCATGGCTACACCTTC
TRBV5-7	once	TRBJ1-3	-	CASSPGLLGAGNTIYF	TGTGCCAGCAGCCCCGGACTACTCGGGGCTGGAAACACCATATATTTT
TRBV2	-	TRBJ1-3	TRBD1	CASSEYSGDRISGNTIYF	TGTGCCAGCAGTGAATATTCGGGGGACAGGATCTCTGGAAACACCATATATTTT
TRBV11-3	-	TRBJ2-2	TRBD2	CASSLVRGPGGHNTGELFF	TGTGCCAGCAGCTTAGTTCGTGGACCGGGGGGGCACAACACCGGGGAGCTGTTTTTT
TRBV27	-	TRBJ2-1	-	CASSFGDEQFF	TGTGCCAGCAGTTTTGGCGATGAGCAGTTCTTC
TRBV9	-	TRBJ2-3	-	CASSVVGFSGTDTQYF	TGTGCCAGCAGCGTAGTGGGCTTCTCTGGCACAGATACGCAGTATTTT
TRBV12-5	-	TRBJ1-1	-	CASGLQGTEAFF	TGTGCTAGTGGCCTCCAGGGGACTGAAGCTTTCTTT
TRBV23-1	-	TRBJ1-5	TRBD1	CASSQLARGRYQPQHF	TGCGCCAGCAGTCAACTGGCCAGGGGGCGATATCAGCCCCAGCATTTT
TRBV18	-	TRBJ2-7	TRBD1	CASSPSGGGNEQYF	TGTGCCAGCTCACCATCAGGGGGCGGCAACGAGCAGTACTTC
TRBV5-1	-	TRBJ1-1	-	CASSLQNLNTEAFF	TGCGCCAGCAGCTTACAGAACTTGAACACTGAAGCTTTCTTT